The 21 T cell receptor beta chains presented below share a single source sample, sequenced in a study of T cell repertoires in cytomegalovirus infection. Each CDR3 protein is one row after TCRdb ran MiXCR on the reads. The sample records approximately 630,000 distinct CDR3 sequences, approximately 25% being singletons. Sequencing was performed on CD8+ T cells from PBMCs. The receptors originated from a human donor in good health (CMV status not recorded). Some clones in this sample may be carry-over from other donors' samples.

This chain links TRBV7-9 with TRBJ1-1; D gene uncertain. The CDR3 is 14 residues long. Germline values: CDR1 SEHNR, CDR2 FQNEAQ (reference sequence). Trimming stripped 5 bases from V and 2 bases from J, with 12 bases between. The DNA of the CDR3 is TGTGCCAGCAGCCCAGTTTTCCCCAACACTGAAGCTTTCTTT. Translated, it gives CASSPVFPNTEAFF.

A few counts support this clonotype. The CDR3 reads CASSLEWGGHTGELFF. The CDR3 bases are TGTGCCAGCAGCTTGGAGTGGGGCGGTCACACCGGGGAGCTGTTTTTT. The chain carries TRBV5-5 and TRBJ2-2, with D possibly TRBD1 on 5 matching bases. V lost 0 bases and J lost 3, with 12 bases in between. The CDR3 extends over 16 amino acids. The V gene's germline CDR1 is SGHKS and CDR2 YYEKEE (reference sequence).

The chain uses TRBV5-5 and TRBJ2-1; 11 nucleotides align to TRBD2. The V gene end was trimmed by 7 bases and the J gene end by 10 bases; junction bases not matched to a gene: 10. This CDR3 has 14 amino acids. Germline assignment: CDR1 SGHKS and CDR2 YYEKEE (reference sequence). The DNA for the CDR3 is TGTGCCAGCGGAGGTAGCGGGGGGGCGCGGGAGCAGTTCTTC. Translation: CASGGSGGAREQFF.

Note on this clonotype: It may be a read error: a sequence one base away is much more abundant. The CDR3 end shows no conserved phenylalanine or tryptophan, and so a read error is likely. This chain uses TRBV12-3 or TRBV12-4 with TRBJ1-1, with D possibly being TRBD1 (5 bases). This CDR3 has 15 residues. Deletions cut 2 bases from V and 5 bases from J, with 15 bases between. The CDR3 DNA is TGTGCCAGCAGTTTATCGGGACTGTGGAAGACTGAAGCTTTCTCT. Protein sequence: CASSLSGLWKTEAFS.

The chain links TRBV2 to TRBJ2-1; 7 nucleotides match TRBD2. Germline CDR1 reads SNHLY; CDR2 reads FYNNEI. The CDR3 totals 15 residues. Trimming took 6 bases from V and 3 from J; bases not matched to a gene: 8. This CDR3 is CASRGERGLYNEQFF. The DNA of the CDR3 is TGTGCCAGCAGGGGGGAGCGGGGACTCTACAATGAGCAGTTCTTC.

There are many counts of this clonotype. The chain recombines TRBV6-1 with TRBJ2-7; 9 bases are a match to TRBD1. The J segment lost 5 bases and the V segment lost 2 bases, leaving 7 bases of the junction unmatched. Germline CDR1 and CDR2: MNHNS and SASEGT. This CDR3 is 15 amino acids long. The CDR3 spells CASSEPGTGQDEQYV. The CDR3 coding sequence is TGTGCCAGCAGTGAACCCGGGACAGGGCAGGACGAGCAGTACGTC.

This clonotype was picked up many times. The V call is TRBV7-8, the J call TRBJ1-1; D perhaps matches TRBD1 (5 bases). The V gene lost 0 bases and the J gene lost 3 bases, with 11 bases spanning the gap. Germline V gives CDR1 SGHVS, CDR2 FQNEAQ. The length of the CDR3 is 15 residues. The CDR3 DNA follows: TGTGCCAGCAGCTTAGCGTGGGGAGGGGACACTGAAGCTTTCTTT. Amino acid sequence: CASSLAWGGDTEAFF. The variable domain in full, completed from reference TRBV7-8 and TRBJ1-1, reads GAGVSQSPRYKVAKRGQDVALRCDPISGHVSLFWYQQALGQGPEFLTYFQNEAQLDKSGLPSDRFFAERPEGSVSTLKIQRTQQEDSAVYLCASSLAWGGDTEAFFGQGTRLTVV.

This clonotype was detected a few times. CDR3 residues: CSVVSKGRGTEAFF. In DNA, the CDR3 is TGCAGCGTTGTATCCAAGGGGAGGGGTACTGAAGCTTTCTTT. J is TRBJ1-1 and V is TRBV29-1, with TRBD1 as a possible D gene (5 bases). Germline-derived CDR1 and CDR2 are SQVTM and ANQGSEA. The CDR3 is 14 amino acids. V was shortened by 4 bases and J by 5 bases, with 17 bases between the two germline ends.

This clonotype has more than one count but fewer than ten. This rearrangement joins TRBV25-1 to TRBJ1-2; maybe TRBD1 (5 bases). Germline loops: CDR1 MGHDK, CDR2 SYGVNS. The CDR3 has 15 amino acids. With 5 bases removed from V and 3 bases from J, the gap between germline ends came to 16 bases. The CDR3 region has the DNA TGTGCCAGCAGTCCCCTCAGGGACTCCTACTATGGCTACACCTTC. Amino acids: CASSPLRDSYYGYTF.

At least ten counts were recorded for this clonotype. J is TRBJ1-1 and V is TRBV6-2 or TRBV6-3; TRBD1 might be the D (5 bases). V lost 2 bases, J lost 4 bases, and 11 bases lay in between. The CDR3 extends over 14 amino acids. CDR1 and CDR2 (germline): MNHEY, SVGEGT. The CDR3 sequence: CASSYGGPSTEAFF. CDR3 DNA: TGTGCCAGCAGTTACGGGGGACCGAGCACTGAAGCTTTCTTT.

The chain is built from TRBV10-3 and TRBJ1-2; D is undetermined. The CDR3 covers 11 residues. Trimming took 6 bases from V and 7 from J, leaving 9 bases between them. Germline lookup yields CDR1 ENHRY and CDR2 SYGVKD. The CDR3 loop reads CAIREGGGYTF. CDR3 DNA: TGTGCCATCAGAGAAGGTGGTGGCTACACCTTC.

The table lists this clonotype with many counts. The rearrangement joins TRBV7-9 to TRBJ2-4; unclear D gene. This CDR3 comprises 15 residues. Germline V gene lookup returns CDR1 SEHNR and CDR2 FQNEAQ (reference sequence). The V end lost 0 bases, the J end lost 2 bases, and 8 bases lay between the germline ends. CDR3 sequence: CASSLAVKSKNIQYF. As DNA, the CDR3 is TGTGCCAGCAGCTTAGCGGTCAAGTCCAAAAACATTCAGTACTTC.

This clonotype occurred many times. The chain carries TRBV7-2 and TRBJ2-1; D call uncertain. V dropped 2 bases and J dropped 5 bases, with 10 bases sitting between them. Germline assignment: CDR1 SGHTA and CDR2 FQGNSA. This CDR3 has 14 amino acids. The CDR3 sequence is CASSLLGRHNEQFF. The DNA for the CDR3 is TGTGCCAGCAGCTTATTAGGGCGCCACAATGAGCAGTTCTTC.

As for this clonotype: Possible read error: a much larger clone is one base away. The CDR3 loop reads CVSSPGPGYEQYV. For the CDR3, the DNA is TGTGTCAGCAGTCCTGGACCAGGGTACGAGCAGTACGTC. This sequence joins TRBV7-2 and TRBJ2-7; TRBD1 is a possible D gene (5 bases). This CDR3 comprises 13 residues. From germline, CDR1 is SGHTA and CDR2 FQGNSA.

The J gene is TRBJ2-5, the V gene TRBV4-1, with D perhaps TRBD1 (5 bases). CDR3 length: 15 amino acids. CDR1 MGHRA and CDR2 YSYEKL come from the germline V gene. The V and J ends lost 4 bases and 5 bases respectively, with 17 bases between them. The CDR3 protein is CASSPNLGVWETQYF. DNA for the CDR3: TGCGCCAGCAGCCCCAACTTAGGGGTTTGGGAGACCCAGTACTTC.

This clonotype was detected many times. The rearrangement uses TRBV7-9 and TRBJ1-2, with D perhaps matching TRBD1 (6 bases). Germline loops: CDR1 SEHNR, CDR2 FQNEAQ (reference sequence). There are 14 residues in the CDR3. With 5 bases removed from V and 1 base from J, the gap between germline ends came to 11 bases. As DNA, the CDR3 is TGTGCCAGCAGCCAAGGACAGTTTAACTATGGCTACACCTTC. It specifies CASSQGQFNYGYTF. The complete variable domain, with remaining parts taken from reference TRBV7-9 and TRBJ1-2, reads DTGVSQNPRHKITKRGQNVTFRCDPISEHNRLYWYRQTLGQGPEFLTYFQNEAQLEKSRLLSDRFSAERPKGSFSTLEIQRTEQGDSAMYLCASSQGQFNYGYTFGSGTRLTVV.

The genes are TRBV7-9 and TRBJ1-6; D is uncertain. With 4 bases removed from V and 14 bases from J, the gap between germline ends came to 9 bases. This CDR3 is built from 11 residues. The germline CDR1 and CDR2 sequences are SEHNR and FQNEAQ (reference sequence). CDR3 in amino acids: CASSSPGSLHF. The CDR3 DNA sequence: TGTGCCAGCAGCTCCCCCGGATCCCTCCACTTT.

This clonotype was found a few times. This rearrangement joins TRBV28 to TRBJ2-3; TRBD1 matches at 8 bases. Germline-derived CDR1 and CDR2 are MDHEN and SYDVKM. Germline trimming cut 5 bases from V and 0 bases from J; bases unmatched to any gene: 7. CDR3 length: 16 amino acids. The CDR3 sequence is CASSLDREPSTDTQYF. The CDR3 coding sequence is TGTGCCAGCAGTCTGGACAGGGAACCCAGCACAGATACGCAGTATTTT.

In its sample, this clonotype was seen a few times. The chain is built from TRBV20-1 and TRBJ2-1; 9 positions agree with TRBD2. CDR1 and CDR2 (germline): DFQATT, SNEGSKA (reference sequence). V was pared by 1 base and J by 4 bases, with 2 bases of the junction left unmatched. The CDR3 extends over 14 amino acids. Here the CDR3 DNA reads TGCAGTGCTAGAGCTCTAGCGGGGTACAATGAGCAGTTCTTC. Protein sequence: CSARALAGYNEQFF.

This clonotype has ten or more counts. The chain employs TRBV7-6 and TRBJ2-2; D is possibly TRBD1 (7 bases). V lost 4 bases and J lost 5, with 20 bases in between. The CDR3 is made up of 17 amino acids. CDR1 is SGHVS, CDR2 FNYEAQ, per germline. DNA of the CDR3: TGTGCCAGCAGCTCGGGAGTGACAGGGACGTGGACCGGGGAGCTGTTTTTT. Encoded protein: CASSSGVTGTWTGELFF. Full variable domain (remainder filled in from reference TRBV7-6 and TRBJ2-2): GAGVSQSPRYKVTKRGQDVALRCDPISGHVSLYWYRQALGQGPEFLTYFNYEAQQDKSGLPNDRFSAERPEGSISTLTIQRTEQRDSAMYRCASSSGVTGTWTGELFFGEGSRLTVL.

This clonotype was counted between two and nine times. This sequence joins TRBV7-9 and TRBJ2-5; D may be TRBD2 (6 bases). The CDR3 contains 16 residues. V lost 5 bases and J 0 bases, leaving 16 bases between the germline ends. Germline V CDR1 and CDR2: SEHNR, FQNEAQ (reference sequence). CDR3 nucleotide sequence: TGTGCCAGCAGCCCCCGACTAGGGGAGTACCAAGAGACCCAGTACTTC. Translation: CASSPRLGEYQETQYF.